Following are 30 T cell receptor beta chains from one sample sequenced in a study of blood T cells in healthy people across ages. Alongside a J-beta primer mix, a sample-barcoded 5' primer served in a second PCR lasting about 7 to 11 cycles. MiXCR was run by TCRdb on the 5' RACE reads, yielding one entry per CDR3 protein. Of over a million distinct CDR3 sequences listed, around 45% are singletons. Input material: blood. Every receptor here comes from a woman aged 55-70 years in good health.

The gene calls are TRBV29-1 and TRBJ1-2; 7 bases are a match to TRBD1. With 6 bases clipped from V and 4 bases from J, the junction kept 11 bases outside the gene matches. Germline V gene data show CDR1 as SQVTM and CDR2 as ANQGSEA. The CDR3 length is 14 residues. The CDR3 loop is CSVGRQGAGYGYTF. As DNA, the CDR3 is TGCAGCGTGGGACGACAGGGAGCTGGCTATGGCTACACCTTC.

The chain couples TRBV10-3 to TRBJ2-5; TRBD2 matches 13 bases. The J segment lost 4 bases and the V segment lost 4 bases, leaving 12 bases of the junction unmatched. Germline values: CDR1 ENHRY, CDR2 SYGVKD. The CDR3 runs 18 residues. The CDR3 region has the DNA TGTGCCATCAGTGGGGGGCGAGGGACTAGCGGGATGGCAGAGACCCAGTACTTC. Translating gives CAISGGRGTSGMAETQYF.

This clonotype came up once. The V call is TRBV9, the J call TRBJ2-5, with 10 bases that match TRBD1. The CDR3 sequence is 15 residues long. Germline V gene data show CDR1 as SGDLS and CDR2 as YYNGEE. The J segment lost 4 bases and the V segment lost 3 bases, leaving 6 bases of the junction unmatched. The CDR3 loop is CASSAGQGIVETQYF. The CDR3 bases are TGTGCCAGCAGCGCGGGACAGGGGATCGTAGAGACCCAGTACTTC.

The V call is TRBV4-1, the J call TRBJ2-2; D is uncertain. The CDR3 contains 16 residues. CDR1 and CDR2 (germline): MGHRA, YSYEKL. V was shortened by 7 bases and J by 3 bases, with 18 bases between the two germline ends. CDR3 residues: CASTLTPKFDTGELFF. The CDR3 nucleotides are TGCGCCAGCACCCTGACTCCCAAATTCGACACCGGGGAGCTGTTTTTT.

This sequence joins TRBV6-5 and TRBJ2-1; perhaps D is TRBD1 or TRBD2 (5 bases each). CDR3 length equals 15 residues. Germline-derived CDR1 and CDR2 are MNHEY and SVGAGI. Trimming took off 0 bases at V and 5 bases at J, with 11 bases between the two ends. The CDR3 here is CASSYSGTAHNEQFF. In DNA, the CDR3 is TGTGCCAGCAGTTACTCAGGGACGGCGCACAATGAGCAGTTCTTC.

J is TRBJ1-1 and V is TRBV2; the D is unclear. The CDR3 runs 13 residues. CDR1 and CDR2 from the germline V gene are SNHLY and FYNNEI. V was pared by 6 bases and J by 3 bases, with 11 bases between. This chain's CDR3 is CASSEEGYTEAFF. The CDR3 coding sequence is TGTGCCAGCAGCGAGGAGGGTTACACTGAAGCTTTCTTT.

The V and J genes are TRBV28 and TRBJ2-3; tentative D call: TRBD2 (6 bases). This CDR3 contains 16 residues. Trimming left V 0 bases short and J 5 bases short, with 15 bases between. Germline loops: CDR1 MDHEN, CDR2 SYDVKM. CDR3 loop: CASSLWAIGSGDTQYF. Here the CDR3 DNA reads TGTGCCAGCAGTTTATGGGCTATCGGGAGCGGAGATACGCAGTATTTT.

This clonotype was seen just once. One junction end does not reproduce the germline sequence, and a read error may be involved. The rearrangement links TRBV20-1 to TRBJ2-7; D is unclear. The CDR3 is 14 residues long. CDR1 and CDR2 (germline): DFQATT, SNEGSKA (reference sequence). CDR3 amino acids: CSASLLGKGYEQNF. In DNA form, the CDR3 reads TGCAGTGCTAGCCTCCTAGGGAAGGGTTACGAGCAGAACTTC.

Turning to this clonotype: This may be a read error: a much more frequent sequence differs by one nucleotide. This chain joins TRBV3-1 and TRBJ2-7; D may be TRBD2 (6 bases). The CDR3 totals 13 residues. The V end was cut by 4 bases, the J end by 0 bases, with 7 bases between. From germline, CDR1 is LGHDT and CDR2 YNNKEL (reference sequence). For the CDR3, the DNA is TGTGCCAGCAGCCCGGACTACTCCTACGAGCAGTACTTC. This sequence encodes CASSPDYSYEQYF.

The CDR3 coding sequence is TGTGCCAGCAGTTTATCGGTTGACAGGGTCGGTGGCTACACCTTC. As protein: CASSLSVDRVGGYTF. The chain links TRBV27 to TRBJ1-2; 7 nucleotides agree with TRBD1. Germline V gives CDR1 MNHEY, CDR2 SMNVEV (reference sequence). J lost 7 bases, V lost 0 bases, and 8 bases had no gene match. The CDR3 totals 15 residues.

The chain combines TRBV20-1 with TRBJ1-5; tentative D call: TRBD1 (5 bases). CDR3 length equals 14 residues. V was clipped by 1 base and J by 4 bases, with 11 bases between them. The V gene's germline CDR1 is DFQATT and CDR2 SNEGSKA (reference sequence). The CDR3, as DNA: TGCAGTGCTAGAGGGGCAGGGAGGAATCAGCCCCAGCATTTT. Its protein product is CSARGAGRNQPQHF.

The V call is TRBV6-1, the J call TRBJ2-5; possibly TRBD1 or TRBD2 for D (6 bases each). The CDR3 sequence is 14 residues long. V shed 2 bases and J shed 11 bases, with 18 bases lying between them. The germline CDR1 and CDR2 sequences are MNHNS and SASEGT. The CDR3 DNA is TGTGCCAGCAGTGAACACACAGGGCCCCGGGAGCAGTACTTC. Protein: CASSEHTGPREQYF.

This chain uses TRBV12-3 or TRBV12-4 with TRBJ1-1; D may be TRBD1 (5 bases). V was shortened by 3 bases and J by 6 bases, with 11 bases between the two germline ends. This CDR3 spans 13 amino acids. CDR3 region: CASSFGEGPEAFF. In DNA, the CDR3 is TGTGCCAGCAGTTTCGGGGAGGGGCCTGAAGCTTTCTTT.

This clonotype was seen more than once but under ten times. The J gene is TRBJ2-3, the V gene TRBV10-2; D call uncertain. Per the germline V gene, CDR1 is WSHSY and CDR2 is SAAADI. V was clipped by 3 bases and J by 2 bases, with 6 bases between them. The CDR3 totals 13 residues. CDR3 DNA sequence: TGCGCCAGCAGTGACCCTAACACAGATACGCAGTATTTT. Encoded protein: CASSDPNTDTQYF.

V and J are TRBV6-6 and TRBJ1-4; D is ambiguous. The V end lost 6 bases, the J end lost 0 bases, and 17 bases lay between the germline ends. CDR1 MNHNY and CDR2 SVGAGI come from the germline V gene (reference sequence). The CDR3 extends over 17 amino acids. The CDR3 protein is CASSLLKEGATNEKLFF. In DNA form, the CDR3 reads TGTGCCAGCAGCTTACTTAAGGAGGGTGCAACTAATGAAAAACTGTTTTTT.

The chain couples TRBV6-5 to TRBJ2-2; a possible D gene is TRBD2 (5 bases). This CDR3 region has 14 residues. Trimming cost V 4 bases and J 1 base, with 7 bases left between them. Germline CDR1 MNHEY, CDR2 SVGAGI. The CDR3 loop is CASSFEGNTGELFF. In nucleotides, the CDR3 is TGTGCCAGCAGTTTTGAGGGGAACACCGGGGAGCTGTTTTTT.

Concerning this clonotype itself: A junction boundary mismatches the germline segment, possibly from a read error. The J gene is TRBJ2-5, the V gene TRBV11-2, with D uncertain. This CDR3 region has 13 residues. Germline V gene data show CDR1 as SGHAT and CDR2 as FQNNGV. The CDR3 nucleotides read TGTGCCAGCAGCCTACACCCACAAGGGACCCAGTACTTC. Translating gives CASSLHPQGTQYF.

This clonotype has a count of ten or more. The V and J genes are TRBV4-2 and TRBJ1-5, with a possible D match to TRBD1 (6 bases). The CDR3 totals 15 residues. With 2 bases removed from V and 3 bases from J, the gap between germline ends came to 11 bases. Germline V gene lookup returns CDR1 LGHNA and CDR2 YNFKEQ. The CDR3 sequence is CASSQTQGSNQPQHF. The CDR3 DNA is TGTGCCAGCAGCCAAACACAGGGCTCCAATCAGCCCCAGCATTTT.

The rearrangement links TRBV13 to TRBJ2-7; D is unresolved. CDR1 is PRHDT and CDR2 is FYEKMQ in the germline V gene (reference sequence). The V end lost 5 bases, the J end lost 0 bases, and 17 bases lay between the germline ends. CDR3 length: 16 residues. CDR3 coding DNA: TGTGCCAGCAGCAACCGCCAGCGAGCCTCCTCCTACGAGCAGTACTTC. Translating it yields CASSNRQRASSYEQYF.

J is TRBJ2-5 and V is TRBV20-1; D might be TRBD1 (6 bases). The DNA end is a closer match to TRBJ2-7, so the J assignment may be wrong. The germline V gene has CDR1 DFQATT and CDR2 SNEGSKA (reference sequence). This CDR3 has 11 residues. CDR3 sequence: CSGTNAYEQYF. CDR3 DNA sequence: TGCAGCGGGACAAACGCCTACGAGCAGTACTTC.

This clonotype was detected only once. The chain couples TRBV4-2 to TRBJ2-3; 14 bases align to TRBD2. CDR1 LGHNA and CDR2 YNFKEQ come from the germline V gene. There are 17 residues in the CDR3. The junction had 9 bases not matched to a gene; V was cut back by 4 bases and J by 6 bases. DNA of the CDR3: TGTGCCAGCAGCCCGTCAGGGACTAGCGGGAGAGGGGATACGCAGTATTTT. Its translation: CASSPSGTSGRGDTQYF.

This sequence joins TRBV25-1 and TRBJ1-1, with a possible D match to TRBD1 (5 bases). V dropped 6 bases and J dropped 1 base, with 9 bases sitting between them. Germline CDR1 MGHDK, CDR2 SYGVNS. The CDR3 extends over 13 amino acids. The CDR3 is CASRTGQNTEAFF. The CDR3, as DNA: TGTGCCAGCAGAACCGGACAGAACACTGAAGCTTTCTTT.

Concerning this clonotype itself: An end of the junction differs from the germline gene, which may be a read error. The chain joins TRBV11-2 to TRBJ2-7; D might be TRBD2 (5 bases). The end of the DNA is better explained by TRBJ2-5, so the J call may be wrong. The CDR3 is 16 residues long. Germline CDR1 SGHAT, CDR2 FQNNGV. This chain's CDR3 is CVSSHNIRESVETQYF. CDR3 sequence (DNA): TGTGTCAGCAGCCACAACATACGGGAATCGGTAGAGACCCAGTACTTC.

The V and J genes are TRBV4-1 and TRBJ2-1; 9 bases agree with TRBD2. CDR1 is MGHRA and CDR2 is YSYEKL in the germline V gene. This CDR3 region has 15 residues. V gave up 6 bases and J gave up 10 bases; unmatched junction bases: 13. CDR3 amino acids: CASRLTGTSSLEQFF. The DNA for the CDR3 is TGCGCCAGCAGACTAACCGGGACTAGCTCATTGGAGCAGTTCTTC.

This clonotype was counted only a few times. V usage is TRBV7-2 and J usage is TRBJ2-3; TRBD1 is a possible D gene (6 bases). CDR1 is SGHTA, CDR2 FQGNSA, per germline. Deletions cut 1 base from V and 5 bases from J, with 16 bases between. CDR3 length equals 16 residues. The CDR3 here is CASSLVPGERVDTQYF. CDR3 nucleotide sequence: TGTGCCAGCAGCTTAGTTCCAGGGGAGAGGGTAGATACGCAGTATTTT.

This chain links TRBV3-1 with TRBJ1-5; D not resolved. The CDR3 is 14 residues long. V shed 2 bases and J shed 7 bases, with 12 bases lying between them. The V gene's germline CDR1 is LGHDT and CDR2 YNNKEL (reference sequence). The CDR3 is CASSQSEVDQPQHF. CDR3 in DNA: TGTGCCAGCAGCCAATCGGAGGTGGACCAGCCCCAGCATTTT.

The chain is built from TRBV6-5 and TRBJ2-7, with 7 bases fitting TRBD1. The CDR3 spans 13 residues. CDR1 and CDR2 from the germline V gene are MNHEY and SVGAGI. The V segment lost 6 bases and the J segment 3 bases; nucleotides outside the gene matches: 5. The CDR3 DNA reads TGTGCCAGCAGACCGGGACAGTACTACGAGCAGTACTTC. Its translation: CASRPGQYYEQYF.

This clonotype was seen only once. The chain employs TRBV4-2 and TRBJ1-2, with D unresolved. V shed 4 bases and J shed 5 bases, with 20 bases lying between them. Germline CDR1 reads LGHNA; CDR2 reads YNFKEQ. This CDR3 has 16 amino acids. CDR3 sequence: CASSPRKGASVYGYTF. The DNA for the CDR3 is TGTGCCAGCAGCCCCCGGAAGGGAGCTAGCGTATATGGCTACACCTTC.

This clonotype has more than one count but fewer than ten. The CDR3 reads CASSSRTGLGNSPLHF. The CDR3 bases are TGTGCCAGCAGTTCTCGGACAGGCTTAGGAAATTCACCCCTCCACTTT. The V and J genes are TRBV6-6 and TRBJ1-6; 7 bases are shared with TRBD1. J lost 7 bases, V lost 4 bases, and 10 bases had no gene match. The CDR3 has 16 amino acids. Germline loops: CDR1 MNHNY, CDR2 SVGAGI (reference sequence).

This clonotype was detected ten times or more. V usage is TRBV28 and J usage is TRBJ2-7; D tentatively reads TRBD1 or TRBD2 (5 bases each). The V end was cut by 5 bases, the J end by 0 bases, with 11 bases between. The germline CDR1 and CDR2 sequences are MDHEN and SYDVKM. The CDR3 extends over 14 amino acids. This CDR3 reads CASSPPGGSYEQYF. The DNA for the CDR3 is TGTGCCAGCAGTCCCCCTGGGGGCTCCTACGAGCAGTACTTC.